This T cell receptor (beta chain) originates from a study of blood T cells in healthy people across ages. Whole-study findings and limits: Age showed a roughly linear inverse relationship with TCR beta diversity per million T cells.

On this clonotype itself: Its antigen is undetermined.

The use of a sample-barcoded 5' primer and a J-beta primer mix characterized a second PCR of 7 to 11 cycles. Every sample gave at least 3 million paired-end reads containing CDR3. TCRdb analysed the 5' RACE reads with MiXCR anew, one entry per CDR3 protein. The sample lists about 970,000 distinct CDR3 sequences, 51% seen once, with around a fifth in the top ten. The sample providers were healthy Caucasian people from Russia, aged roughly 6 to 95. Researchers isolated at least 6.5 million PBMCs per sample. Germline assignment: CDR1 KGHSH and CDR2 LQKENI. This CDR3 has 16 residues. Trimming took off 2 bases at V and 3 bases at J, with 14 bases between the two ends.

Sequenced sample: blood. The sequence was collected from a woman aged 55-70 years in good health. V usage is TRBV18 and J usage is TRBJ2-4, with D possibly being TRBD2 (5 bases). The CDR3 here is CASSPSAGGSKNIQYF. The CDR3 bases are TGTGCCAGCTCACCAAGTGCAGGAGGTAGCAAAAACATTCAGTACTTC.